Ten or more counts support the clone carrying this T cell receptor (beta chain). These data originate in a study of T cells in Graves' hyperthyroidism and ophthalmopathy. TCR beta CDR3 region amplification was performed from RNA transcripts. The primer set for the first-round RT-PCR of the TCR CDR3 was HTBI. TCRdb redid the calling of the multiplex PCR reads with MiXCR, one entry per CDR3 protein. The sample consists of hundreds of thousands of distinct CDR3 sequences, about 17% of them appearing once. Sequencing input: blood. The TCR was taken from a woman in her twenties or thirties with Graves' hyperthyroidism.

The CDR3 coding sequence is TGTGCCAGCAGCTTCCGGGACCCTCTTGCGGGGTACGAGCAGTACTTC. This translates into CASSFRDPLAGYEQYF. The chain carries TRBV7-9 and TRBJ2-7; TRBD2 might be the D (6 bases). This CDR3 comprises 16 residues. V shed 3 bases and J shed 4 bases, with 19 bases lying between them. CDR1 and CDR2 from the germline V gene are SEHNR and FQNEAQ (reference sequence).